This T cell receptor beta chain is drawn from a study of blood T cells in healthy people across ages. Notes on the study in general: Estimates of total diversity, which came from one million sequenced T cells, were considered to be underestimates.

Using a J-beta primer mix together with a sample-barcoded 5' primer, a second PCR was run for roughly 7 to 12 cycles. TCRdb called the 5' RACE reads again in MiXCR, with one record for every CDR3 protein. This sample has about 1.8 million distinct CDR3 sequences, with roughly 50% found just once. Staff drew 9 to 10 milliliters of peripheral blood from each donor. J gave up 2 bases and V 2 bases, and 7 bases lay outside the gene matches. Germline V gene sequence: CDR1 SNHLY, CDR2 FYNNEI. The CDR3 length is 16 residues. On this clonotype: The antigen is undetermined.

The chain combines TRBV2 with TRBJ2-3, with 7 bases aligning to TRBD2. The source material was blood. The source of this sequence is a woman aged 40 to 50 in good health. The CDR3 DNA reads as TGTGCCAGCAGTGAACCGCGTAGCGGGTTCACAGATACGCAGTATTTT. Its translation: CASSEPRSGFTDTQYF.